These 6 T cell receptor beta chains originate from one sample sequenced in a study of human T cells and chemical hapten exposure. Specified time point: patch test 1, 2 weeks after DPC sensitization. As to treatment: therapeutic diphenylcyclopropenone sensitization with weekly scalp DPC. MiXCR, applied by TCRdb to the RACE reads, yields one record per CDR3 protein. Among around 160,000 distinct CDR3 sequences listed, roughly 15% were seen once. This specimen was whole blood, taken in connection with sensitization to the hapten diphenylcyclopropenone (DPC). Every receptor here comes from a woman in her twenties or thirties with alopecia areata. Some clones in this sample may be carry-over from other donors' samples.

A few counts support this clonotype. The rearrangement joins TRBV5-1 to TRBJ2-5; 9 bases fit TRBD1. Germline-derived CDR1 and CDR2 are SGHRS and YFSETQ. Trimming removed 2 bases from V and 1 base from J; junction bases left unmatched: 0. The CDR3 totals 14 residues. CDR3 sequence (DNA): TGCGCCAGCAGCTTACAGGGGGCCCAAGAGACCCAGTACTTC. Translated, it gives CASSLQGAQETQYF. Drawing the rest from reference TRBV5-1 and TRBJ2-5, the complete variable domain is KAGVTQTPRYLIKTRGQQVTLSCSPISGHRSVSWYQQTPGQGLQFLFEYFSETQRNKGNFPGRFSGRQFSNSRSEMNVSTLELGDSALYLCASSLQGAQETQYFGPGTRLLVL.

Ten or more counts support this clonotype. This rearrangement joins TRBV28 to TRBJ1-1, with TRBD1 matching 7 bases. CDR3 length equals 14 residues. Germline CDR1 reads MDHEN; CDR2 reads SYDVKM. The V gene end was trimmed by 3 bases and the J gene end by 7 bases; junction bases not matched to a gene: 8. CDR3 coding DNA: TGTGCCAGCAGTTTCGTAGGGACAGCCCTTGAAGCTTTCTTT. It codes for CASSFVGTALEAFF.

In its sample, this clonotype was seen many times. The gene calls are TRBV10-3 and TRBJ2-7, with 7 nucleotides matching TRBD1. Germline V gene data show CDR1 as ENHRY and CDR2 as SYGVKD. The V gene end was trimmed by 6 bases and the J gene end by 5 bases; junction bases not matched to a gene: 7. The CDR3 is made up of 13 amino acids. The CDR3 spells CAIRGPQGNEQYF. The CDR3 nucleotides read TGTGCCATCAGGGGCCCACAGGGGAACGAGCAGTACTTC.

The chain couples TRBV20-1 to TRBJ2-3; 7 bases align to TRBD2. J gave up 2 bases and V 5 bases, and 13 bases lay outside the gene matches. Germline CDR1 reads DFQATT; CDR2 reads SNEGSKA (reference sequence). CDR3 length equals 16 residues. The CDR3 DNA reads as TGCAGTGCTGCCGAAGTGCGGGGGTCTACCACAGATACGCAGTATTTT. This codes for CSAAEVRGSTTDTQYF.

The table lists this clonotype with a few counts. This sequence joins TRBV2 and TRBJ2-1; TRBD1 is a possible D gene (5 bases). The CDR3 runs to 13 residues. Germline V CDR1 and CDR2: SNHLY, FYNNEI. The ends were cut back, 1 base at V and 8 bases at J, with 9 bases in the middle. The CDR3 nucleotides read TGTGCCAGCAGTGAAGACAGGCGCGATGAGCAGTTCTTC. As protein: CASSEDRRDEQFF. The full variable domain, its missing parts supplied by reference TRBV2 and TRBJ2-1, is EPEVTQTPSHQVTQMGQEVILRCVPISNHLYFYWYRQILGQKVEFLVSFYNNEISEKSEIFDDQFSVERPDGSNFTLKIRSTKLEDSAMYFCASSEDRRDEQFFGPGTRLTVL.

CDR3 coding DNA: TGTGCCAGCAGCTTAGCGATGGGGAACACTGAAGCTTTCTTT. Translation: CASSLAMGNTEAFF. This chain connects TRBV7-8 to TRBJ1-1, with unresolved D. V lost 0 bases to trimming and J lost 1 base, with 6 bases between them. The germline V gene has CDR1 SGHVS and CDR2 FQNEAQ. The CDR3 is made up of 14 amino acids.